This T cell receptor beta chain stems from a study of regulatory T cells in long-lasting Graves disease. For TCR beta, libraries came from iRepertoire HTBI primers and Arm-PCR of CDR3 regions. TCRdb recomputed calls from the multiplex PCR reads with MiXCR, one row per CDR3 protein. The sample yields about 310,000 distinct CDR3 sequences, more than 20% seen once. The CDR3 runs 15 residues. Germline V gene sequence: CDR1 LGHDT, CDR2 YNNKEL (reference sequence). With V trimmed by 5 bases and J by 1 base, 7 bases remained unmatched. Remarks on this clonotype: Its antigen remains unknown.

Time point given: persistent/refractory GD, antithyroid drugs over 5 years with positive TRAb. From PBMCs, RNA was extracted and then used to make the TCR library. From each patient, nine milliliters of peripheral blood was drawn and collected into an EDTA anticoagulant tube. Study-wide points: Patients with persistent Graves' had lower TCR diversity than newly diagnosed patients.

The sequence was obtained from a female donor with Graves disease. The source was peripheral blood mononuclear cells (PBMCs), collected when the disease was refractory, from a patient treated with antithyroid drugs. This chain uses TRBV3-1 with TRBJ2-5, with 7 bases that match TRBD1. The CDR3 spells CASSFDRVLQETQYF. The CDR3 DNA reads as TGTGCCAGCAGCTTCGACAGGGTACTCCAAGAGACCCAGTACTTC.